These 5 T cell receptor beta chains were sequenced from one sample in a study of shared clonotypes between healthy human individuals. Naive CD8 populations comprised CD45RO-negative cells positively selected for CCR7, excluding terminally differentiated effector memory CD45RA+ cells. TCRdb's copy holds only in-frame clones and misses some; the assay was immunoSEQ multiplex PCR. The repertoire holds about 870,000 clones, with 92% as singletons. Specimen: naive CD8+ T cells sorted from blood. The receptors were gathered from a man in his thirties or forties in good health.

Only a few counts were recorded for this clone. The chain is built from TRBV6-5 and TRBJ1-2; the D is unclear. The CDR3 length is 13 residues. Germline CDR1 reads MNHEY; CDR2 reads SVGAGI. The germline V and J ends were trimmed by 5 bases and 2 bases, with 9 bases remaining between them. CDR3 residues: CASSPAKNYGYTF. The CDR3 DNA sequence: TGTGCCAGCAGTCCCGCCAAGAACTATGGCTACACCTTC.

The CDR3: CASTLLAGGYEQYF. The DNA of the CDR3 is TGTGCCAGCACCCTACTAGCGGGAGGGTACGAGCAGTACTTC. J is TRBJ2-7 and V is TRBV11-2; 13 nucleotides agree with TRBD2. V lost 7 bases, J lost 4 bases, and 4 bases stayed unmatched. CDR1 is SGHAT, CDR2 FQNNGV, per germline. The CDR3 contains 14 residues.

On this clone itself: Other DNA variants within this sample encode the same CDR3. This rearrangement joins TRBV5-6 to TRBJ1-5; no firm D call. Trimming took 0 bases from V and 7 from J, leaving 8 bases between them. The CDR3 spans 13 residues. Looked up from germline, CDR1 is SGHDT and CDR2 is YYEEEE. CDR3 in DNA: TGTGCCAGCAGCTTGGGTCGCGGGCAGCCCCAGCATTTT. It codes for CASSLGRGQPQHF. The complete variable domain, with remaining parts taken from reference TRBV5-6 and TRBJ1-5, reads DAGVTQSPTHLIKTRGQQVTLRCSPKSGHDTVSWYQQALGQGPQFIFQYYEEEERQRGNFPDRFSGHQFPNYSSELNVNALLLGDSALYLCASSLGRGQPQHFGDGTRLSIL.

The chain joins TRBV7-2 to TRBJ2-5, with D perhaps TRBD1 (6 bases). V was pared by 5 bases and J by 4 bases, with 11 bases between. The CDR3 loop spans 13 amino acids. The germline CDR1 and CDR2 sequences are SGHTA and FQGNSA. The CDR3 sequence: CASSVRGGETQYF. Written as DNA, the CDR3 is TGTGCCAGCAGCGTCAGGGGTGGAGAGACCCAGTACTTC.

This clone showed up just once. The chain uses TRBV5-6 and TRBJ1-2, with TRBD1 matching 7 bases. This CDR3 region has 16 residues. The V and J ends lost 1 base and 4 bases, in that order; junction bases with no gene match: 10. Germline assignment: CDR1 SGHDT and CDR2 YYEEEE. The chain's CDR3 is CASSLFRGQTIYGYTF. The CDR3 coding sequence is TGTGCCAGCAGCTTGTTCCGGGGACAGACGATCTATGGCTACACCTTC.